Below, 29 T cell receptor beta chains from the same sample are listed, as sequenced in a study of beta chain features in type 1 diabetes. Study-wide results and caveats: Within each of all four CD4+ subsets, Type 1 diabetes patients had TCRB CDR3s that were moderately but significantly shorter.

These receptors are not linked to any known antigen. Every isolated RNA sample was fully reverse transcribed, so sequencing captured expressed TCRB transcripts. Generated by immunoSEQ multiplex PCR, the TCRdb table keeps only in-frame clones and is missing some. The sample records around 360,000 clones, over 9.5% being singletons. The sample consisted of naive CD4+ T cells from blood. The receptors here all came from a woman aged 18-29 years with type 1 diabetes.

Comment on this clone: Other DNA sequences in this specimen translate into the identical CDR3. The chain has TRBV28 and TRBJ1-5; a weak D match, TRBD1 (6 bases). The CDR3 length is 12 residues. Germline V gene lookup returns CDR1 MDHEN and CDR2 SYDVKM. The V end lost 8 bases, the J end lost 4 bases, and 9 bases lay between the germline ends. The CDR3 DNA sequence: TGTGCCAGCGTGACAGGTAATCAGCCCCAGCATTTT. Its protein product is CASVTGNQPQHF. Based on the CDR3 plus reference TRBV28 and TRBJ1-5, the full variable domain is DVKVTQSSRYLVKRTGEKVFLECVQDMDHENMFWYRQDPGLGLRLIYFSYDVKMKEKGDIPEGYSVSREKKERFSLILESASTNQTSMYLCASVTGNQPQHFGDGTRLSIL.

There are a few counts of this clone. V usage is TRBV15 and J usage is TRBJ1-5, with no clear D. Germline-derived CDR1 and CDR2 are LNHNV and YYDKDF (reference sequence). V was cut by 0 bases and J by 8 bases, with 17 bases left in between. CDR3 length: 16 amino acids. The CDR3 DNA reads TGTGCCACCAGCAGAGATCCTGCGCAGGTCAAGGAGCCCCAGCATTTT. Residues: CATSRDPAQVKEPQHF.

The chain carries TRBV7-7 and TRBJ2-7; maybe TRBD2 (6 bases). There are 14 residues in the CDR3. V was pared by 5 bases and J by 6 bases, with 17 bases between. CDR1 is SSHAT and CDR2 is FNYEAQ in the germline V gene (reference sequence). CDR3 nucleotides: TGTGCCAGCAGCCCCCCGGGAGCCCCCCGCGAGCAGTACTTC. Translating gives CASSPPGAPREQYF.

This clone showed up just a few times. This sequence joins TRBV5-6 and TRBJ1-2, with D perhaps TRBD1 (6 bases). This CDR3 has 14 amino acids. Germline loops: CDR1 SGHDT, CDR2 YYEEEE. V shed 4 bases and J shed 2 bases, with 12 bases lying between them. For the CDR3, the DNA is TGTGCCAGCAGCCGACTTGGGGGCAACTATGGCTACACCTTC. This codes for CASSRLGGNYGYTF.

This clone has just a few counts. The gene calls are TRBV2 and TRBJ1-1; 7 bases are a match to TRBD1. V lost 5 bases and J lost 4; bases outside the gene matches: 10. The CDR3 consists of 15 residues. Germline V gene data show CDR1 as SNHLY and CDR2 as FYNNEI. CDR3 in DNA: TGTGCCAGCAGTCCCCTAGGGGGCGTTGGCACTGAAGCTTTCTTT. This codes for CASSPLGGVGTEAFF. The whole variable domain, filled in from reference TRBV2 and TRBJ1-1, reads EPEVTQTPSHQVTQMGQEVILRCVPISNHLYFYWYRQILGQKVEFLVSFYNNEISEKSEIFDDQFSVERPDGSNFTLKIRSTKLEDSAMYFCASSPLGGVGTEAFFGQGTRLTVV.

V gene TRBV28 combines with J gene TRBJ2-1; TRBD2 agrees at 7 bases. Germline loops: CDR1 MDHEN, CDR2 SYDVKM. The trim removed 7 bases at V and 3 bases at J, leaving 6 bases unmatched. The CDR3 extends over 14 amino acids. This CDR3 reads CASNMLAVYNEQFF. CDR3 in DNA: TGTGCCAGCAATATGCTAGCGGTCTACAATGAGCAGTTCTTC.

V and J are TRBV4-3 and TRBJ2-4; 8 nucleotides match TRBD2. The trim removed 0 bases at V and 7 bases at J, leaving 5 bases unmatched. Germline V gives CDR1 LGHNA, CDR2 YSLEER. The CDR3 totals 15 residues. CDR3 sequence reads: CASSQEWPSGNIQYF. In DNA, the CDR3 is TGCGCCAGCAGCCAAGAGTGGCCTAGCGGGAACATTCAGTACTTC.

This clone was detected a few times. The V call is TRBV19, the J call TRBJ2-3, with TRBD1 matching 7 bases. The CDR3 totals 11 residues. The junction had 8 bases not matched to a gene; V was cut back by 9 bases and J by 11 bases. Germline-derived CDR1 and CDR2 are LNHDA and SQIVND (reference sequence). CDR3: CASRGGEGQYF. CDR3 bases: TGTGCCAGCCGAGGGGGCGAGGGGCAGTATTTT.

This clone has a handful of counts. This chain uses TRBV28 with TRBJ1-2, with a weak D call TRBD1 (5 bases). The CDR3 covers 15 residues. V lost 7 bases to trimming and J lost 0 bases, with 15 bases between them. CDR1 is MDHEN, CDR2 SYDVKM, per germline. CDR3 sequence reads: CASKDTMRSNYGYTF. Here the CDR3 DNA reads TGTGCCAGCAAGGACACAATGCGATCTAACTATGGCTACACCTTC.

This chain joins TRBV5-1 and TRBJ2-1, with 11 bases identical to TRBD2. CDR1 SGHRS and CDR2 YFSETQ come from the germline V gene. Trimming removed 7 bases from V and 1 base from J; junction bases left unmatched: 10. This CDR3 contains 17 residues. The CDR3 nucleotides are TGCGCCAGCTCGAGGGTTAGCGGGAGGGCGTCCTACAATGAGCAGTTCTTC. It codes for CASSRVSGRASYNEQFF.

In this sample, this clone turned up a few times. The V call is TRBV5-4, the J call TRBJ1-1; TRBD1 agrees at 7 bases. The CDR3 sequence is 16 residues long. V lost 4 bases, J lost 0 bases, and 9 bases stayed unmatched. CDR1 SGHNT and CDR2 YYREEE come from the germline V gene (reference sequence). The CDR3 sequence is CASSDWTGKMNTEAFF. The CDR3 region has the DNA TGTGCCAGCAGCGACTGGACAGGTAAGATGAACACTGAAGCTTTCTTT.

V is TRBV6-5 and J is TRBJ2-7; 12 positions agree with TRBD1. The germline V gene has CDR1 MNHEY and CDR2 SVGAGI. CDR3 length: 14 residues. Unmatched junction bases numbered 5, after V lost 4 bases and J lost 7 bases. CDR3 sequence: CASSWDRGLREQYF. The CDR3 nucleotides read TGTGCCAGCAGTTGGGACAGGGGGCTGCGGGAGCAGTACTTC.

The table lists this clone with a few counts. V gene TRBV19 combines with J gene TRBJ1-1; D is uncertain. The V and J ends lost 7 bases and 3 bases respectively, with 9 bases between them. The CDR3 runs 12 residues. Germline V CDR1 and CDR2: LNHDA, SQIVND (reference sequence). The CDR3 here is CASTRRDTEAFF. In DNA form, the CDR3 reads TGTGCCAGTACGAGGCGAGACACTGAAGCTTTCTTT. The entire variable domain, with the rest obtained from reference TRBV19 and TRBJ1-1, is as follows: DGGITQSPKYLFRKEGQNVTLSCEQNLNHDAMYWYRQDPGQGLRLIYYSQIVNDFQKGDIAEGYSVSREKKESFPLTVTSAQKNPTAFYLCASTRRDTEAFFGQGTRLTVV.

The chain recombines TRBV5-4 with TRBJ2-7; D is possibly TRBD1 (6 bases). The CDR3 covers 14 residues. Germline CDR1 reads SGHNT; CDR2 reads YYREEE (reference sequence). Trimming took 2 bases from V and 5 from J, leaving 14 bases between them. The CDR3 loop is CASSFGGMRDEQYF. The CDR3 DNA follows: TGTGCCAGCAGCTTTGGGGGCATGAGGGACGAGCAGTACTTC.

This clone was seen once. Within the sample, other DNA sequences also encode this same CDR3. The chain is built from TRBV28 and TRBJ2-5; 7 bases match TRBD1. Losses at the gene ends were 6 bases for V and 5 bases for J; bases not matched to a gene: 6. CDR1 MDHEN and CDR2 SYDVKM come from the germline V gene. This CDR3 is 13 amino acids long. The CDR3 sequence: CASRPGGLETQYF. Here the CDR3 DNA reads TGTGCCAGCAGACCAGGGGGTTTGGAGACCCAGTACTTC.

The chain uses TRBV7-3 and TRBJ2-7, with 8 bases matching TRBD2. This CDR3 region has 15 residues. Germline V gene sequence: CDR1 SGHTA, CDR2 FQGTGA. The trim removed 7 bases at V and 2 bases at J, leaving 10 bases unmatched. Written as DNA, the CDR3 is TGTGCCAGCATGTTAAGACTAGCGACAACCTACGAGCAGTACTTC. Translated, it gives CASMLRLATTYEQYF.

The chain employs TRBV19 and TRBJ1-5, with a tentative D call TRBD1 (5 bases). V was cut by 3 bases and J by 6 bases, with 9 bases left in between. The CDR3 is made up of 13 amino acids. Germline V lookup: CDR1 LNHDA, CDR2 SQIVND (reference sequence). The CDR3 sequence is CASSMGQSQPQHF. Here the CDR3 DNA reads TGTGCCAGTAGTATGGGGCAAAGTCAGCCCCAGCATTTT.

This clone has only a few counts. This chain links TRBV9 with TRBJ2-2; D remains unclear. Germline-derived CDR1 and CDR2 are SGDLS and YYNGEE. CDR3 size: 15 residues. V was shortened by 0 bases and J by 0 bases, with 6 bases between the two germline ends. CDR3: CASSVGAANTGELFF. The DNA of the CDR3 is TGTGCCAGCAGCGTAGGGGCAGCGAACACCGGGGAGCTGTTTTTT. Based on the CDR3 plus reference TRBV9 and TRBJ2-2, the full variable domain is DSGVTQTPKHLITATGQRVTLRCSPRSGDLSVYWYQQSLDQGLQFLIQYYNGEERAKGNILERFSAQQFPDLHSELNLSSLELGDSALYFCASSVGAANTGELFFGEGSRLTVL.

This clone appeared a few times. This chain connects TRBV29-1 to TRBJ2-7; a weak D match, TRBD2 (6 bases). The CDR3 length is 16 residues. The V gene lost 6 bases and the J gene lost 2 bases, with 23 bases spanning the gap. Germline-derived CDR1 and CDR2 are SQVTM and ANQGSEA. CDR3 DNA sequence: TGCAGCGTAGAAAGCGGCGGTAGCGGCGCGACCTACGAGCAGTACTTC. Encoded protein: CSVESGGSGATYEQYF.

This clone showed up just a few times. A read error may account for a junction end that differs from germline. This chain joins TRBV7-7 and TRBJ2-5, with TRBD2 identical over 9 bases. From germline, CDR1 is SSHAT and CDR2 FNYEAQ (reference sequence). This CDR3 contains 15 residues. The CDR3 DNA reads TGTGCTAGCAGCTCGGGACTAGCTCGTAAAGAGACCCAGTACTTC. Its translation is CASSSGLARKETQYF.

The table lists this clone with a few counts. The V gene is TRBV5-1, the J gene TRBJ2-1, with D possibly being TRBD2 (5 bases). Trimming took off 0 bases at V and 7 bases at J, with 17 bases between the two ends. CDR1 is SGHRS and CDR2 is YFSETQ in the germline V gene. The CDR3 contains 16 residues. CDR3 DNA sequence: TGCGCCAGCAGCTTGGGGTTGGGCGGGTCCCATAATGAGCAGTTCTTC. Translating gives CASSLGLGGSHNEQFF.

Notes on this clone: This CDR3 is also generated by other DNA sequences in the sample. The chain carries TRBV7-2 and TRBJ2-5, with TRBD2 identical over 9 bases. Trimming cost V 3 bases and J 3 bases; bases outside gene matches: 2. The CDR3 contains 14 residues. Germline assignment: CDR1 SGHTA and CDR2 FQGNSA. CDR3 amino acids: CASSLGLAEETQYF. Written as DNA, the CDR3 is TGTGCCAGCAGCTTGGGACTAGCAGAAGAGACCCAGTACTTC.

Regarding this clone: Other DNA sequences in the same sample also yield this CDR3. V gene TRBV7-2 combines with J gene TRBJ2-2; D is unresolved. CDR1 is SGHTA and CDR2 is FQGNSA in the germline V gene. There are 12 residues in the CDR3. Trimming left V 3 bases short and J 4 bases short, with 3 bases between. The CDR3 DNA is TGTGCCAGCAGCTTCAGCACCGGGGAGCTGTTTTTT. It codes for CASSFSTGELFF.

There are a few counts of this clone. The rearrangement uses TRBV5-1 and TRBJ1-5, with D tentatively TRBD1 (6 bases). In germline, CDR1 is SGHRS, CDR2 YFSETQ. The CDR3 consists of 15 residues. V lost 4 bases to trimming and J lost 1 base, with 12 bases between them. CDR3 amino acids: CASSPITGSNQPQHF. For the CDR3, the DNA is TGCGCCAGCAGCCCAATCACAGGGAGCAATCAGCCCCAGCATTTT.

This clone was picked up a small number of times. The chain links TRBV9 to TRBJ1-4; 9 nucleotides agree with TRBD1. Trimming took 4 bases from V and 8 from J; bases not matched to a gene: 6. This CDR3 region has 14 residues. Germline CDR1 and CDR2: SGDLS and YYNGEE. The CDR3 nucleotides are TGTGCCAGCAGCTCCAAGGACAGGGGCGAAAAACTGTTTTTT. Translating gives CASSSKDRGEKLFF.

The chain carries TRBV29-1 and TRBJ2-5, with D perhaps matching TRBD1 (5 bases). The DNA end lines up better with TRBJ2-7; the J call may be wrong. The CDR3 length is 14 residues. The germline gives CDR1 SQVTM, CDR2 ANQGSEA. CDR3 in amino acids: CSVAGRAVSYEQYF. The CDR3 nucleotides read TGCAGCGTTGCGGGCAGGGCTGTAAGTTACGAGCAGTACTTC.

This clone was seen more than once but under ten times. The chain links TRBV7-6 to TRBJ2-7; tentatively, D is TRBD2 (6 bases). The CDR3 has 13 amino acids. Germline CDR1 is SGHVS and CDR2 is FNYEAQ. Trimming left V 5 bases short and J 4 bases short, with 12 bases between. CDR3 nucleotide sequence: TGTGCCAGCAGCCCCCTGGGGACTTACGAGCAGTACTTC. Its protein is CASSPLGTYEQYF. Together with reference TRBV7-6 and TRBJ2-7, the CDR3 gives the full variable domain: GAGVSQSPRYKVTKRGQDVALRCDPISGHVSLYWYRQALGQGPEFLTYFNYEAQQDKSGLPNDRFSAERPEGSISTLTIQRTEQRDSAMYRCASSPLGTYEQYFGPGTRLTVT.

The table lists this clone with a few counts. The V call is TRBV19, the J call TRBJ1-1; 8 bases are shared with TRBD1. The CDR3 loop spans 15 amino acids. Per germline, CDR1 LNHDA and CDR2 SQIVND (reference sequence). With V trimmed by 4 bases and J by 0 bases, 4 bases remained unmatched. The DNA of the CDR3 is TGTGCCAGTAGTACCTACAGGGGGTTGAACACTGAAGCTTTCTTT. This gives the protein CASSTYRGLNTEAFF. Using reference TRBV19 and TRBJ1-1 for the parts outside the CDR3, the full variable domain is DGGITQSPKYLFRKEGQNVTLSCEQNLNHDAMYWYRQDPGQGLRLIYYSQIVNDFQKGDIAEGYSVSREKKESFPLTVTSAQKNPTAFYLCASSTYRGLNTEAFFGQGTRLTVV.

The V and J genes are TRBV30 and TRBJ2-3; TRBD2 agrees at 8 bases. CDR3 length: 14 amino acids. Trimming removed 4 bases from V and 5 bases from J; junction bases left unmatched: 8. Per germline, CDR1 GTSNPN and CDR2 SVGIG (reference sequence). CDR3 loop: CAWKVAGLGDTQYF. CDR3 nucleotide sequence: TGTGCCTGGAAGGTAGCGGGACTAGGAGATACGCAGTATTTT.